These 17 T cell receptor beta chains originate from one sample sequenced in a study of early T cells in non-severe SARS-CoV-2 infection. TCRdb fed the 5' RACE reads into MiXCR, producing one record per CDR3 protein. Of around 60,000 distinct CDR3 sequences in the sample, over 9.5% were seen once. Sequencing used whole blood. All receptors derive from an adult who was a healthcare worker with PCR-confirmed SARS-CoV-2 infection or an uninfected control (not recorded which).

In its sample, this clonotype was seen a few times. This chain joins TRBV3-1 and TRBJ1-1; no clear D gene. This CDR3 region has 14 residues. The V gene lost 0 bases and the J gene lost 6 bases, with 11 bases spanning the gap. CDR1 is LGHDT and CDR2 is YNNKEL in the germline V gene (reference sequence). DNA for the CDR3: TGTGCCAGCAGCCAAGATATGGGGAGGGCTGAAGCTTTCTTT. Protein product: CASSQDMGRAEAFF.

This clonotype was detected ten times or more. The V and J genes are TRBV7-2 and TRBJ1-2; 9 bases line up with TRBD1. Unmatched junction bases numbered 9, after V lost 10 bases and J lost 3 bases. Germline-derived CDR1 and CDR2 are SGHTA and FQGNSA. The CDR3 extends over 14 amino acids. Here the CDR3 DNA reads TGTGCCATCCTGACCGGGACAGGGTACTATGGCTACACCTTC. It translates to CAILTGTGYYGYTF.

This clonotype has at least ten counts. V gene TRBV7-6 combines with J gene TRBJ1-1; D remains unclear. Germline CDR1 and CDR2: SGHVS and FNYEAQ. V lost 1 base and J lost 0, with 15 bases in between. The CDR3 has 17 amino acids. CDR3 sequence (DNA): TGTGCCAGCAGCTTAGATTTGATGCACCCGATGAACACTGAAGCTTTCTTT. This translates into CASSLDLMHPMNTEAFF.

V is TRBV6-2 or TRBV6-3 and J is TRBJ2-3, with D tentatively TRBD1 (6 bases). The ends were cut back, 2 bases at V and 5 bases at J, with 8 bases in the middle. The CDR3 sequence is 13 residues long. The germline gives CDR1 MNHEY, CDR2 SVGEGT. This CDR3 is CASSYQGGDTQYF. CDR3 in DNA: TGTGCCAGCAGTTACCAAGGGGGAGATACGCAGTATTTT.

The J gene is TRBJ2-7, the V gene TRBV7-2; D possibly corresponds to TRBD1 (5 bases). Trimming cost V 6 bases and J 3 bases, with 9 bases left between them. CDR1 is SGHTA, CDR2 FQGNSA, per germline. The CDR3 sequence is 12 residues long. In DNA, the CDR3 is TGTGCCAGCAGGGTCGGACACTACGAGCAGTACTTC. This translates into CASRVGHYEQYF.

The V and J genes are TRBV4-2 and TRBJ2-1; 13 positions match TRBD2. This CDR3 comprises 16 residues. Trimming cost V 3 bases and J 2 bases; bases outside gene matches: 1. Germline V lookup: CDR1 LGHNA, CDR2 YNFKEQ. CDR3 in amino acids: CASSHGTSGTYNEQFF. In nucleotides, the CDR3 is TGTGCCAGCAGCCACGGGACTAGCGGGACCTACAATGAGCAGTTCTTC.

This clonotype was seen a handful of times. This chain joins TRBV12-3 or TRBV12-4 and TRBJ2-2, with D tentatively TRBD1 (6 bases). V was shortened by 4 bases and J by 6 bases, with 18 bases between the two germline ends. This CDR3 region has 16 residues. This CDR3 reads CASSSPARRGSGELFF. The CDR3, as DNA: TGTGCCAGCAGTTCACCCGCCCGCAGGGGATCCGGGGAGCTGTTTTTT.

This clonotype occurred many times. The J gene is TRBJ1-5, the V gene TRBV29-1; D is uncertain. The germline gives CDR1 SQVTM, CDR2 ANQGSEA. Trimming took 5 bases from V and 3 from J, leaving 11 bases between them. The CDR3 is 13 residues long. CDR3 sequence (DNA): TGCAGCGTTCAGGAGCGTAACAATCAGCCCCAGCATTTT. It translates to CSVQERNNQPQHF.

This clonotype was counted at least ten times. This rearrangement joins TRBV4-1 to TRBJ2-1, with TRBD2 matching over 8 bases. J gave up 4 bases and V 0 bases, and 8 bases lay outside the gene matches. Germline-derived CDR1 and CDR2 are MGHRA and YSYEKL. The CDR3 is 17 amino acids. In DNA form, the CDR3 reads TGCGCCAGCAGCCAAGATAGGCGGGAGGCCAAATACAATGAGCAGTTCTTC. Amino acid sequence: CASSQDRREAKYNEQFF.

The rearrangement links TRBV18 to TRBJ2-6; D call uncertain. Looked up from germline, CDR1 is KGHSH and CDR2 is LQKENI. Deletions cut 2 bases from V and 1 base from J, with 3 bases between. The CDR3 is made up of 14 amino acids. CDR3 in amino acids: CASSPGSGANVLTF. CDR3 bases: TGTGCCAGCTCACCAGGGTCTGGGGCCAACGTCCTGACTTTC.

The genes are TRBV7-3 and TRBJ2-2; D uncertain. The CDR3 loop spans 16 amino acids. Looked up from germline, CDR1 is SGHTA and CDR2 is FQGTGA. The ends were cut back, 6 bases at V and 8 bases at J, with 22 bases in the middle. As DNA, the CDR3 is TGTGCCAGCAGACCCTATCTGACTCGCTTAGGGGGGGAGCTGTTTTTT. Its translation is CASRPYLTRLGGELFF.

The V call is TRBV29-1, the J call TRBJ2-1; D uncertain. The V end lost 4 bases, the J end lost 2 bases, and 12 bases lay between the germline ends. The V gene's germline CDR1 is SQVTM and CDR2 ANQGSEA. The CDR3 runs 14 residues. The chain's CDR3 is CSVVSTEPYNEQFF. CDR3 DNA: TGCAGCGTTGTTTCTACTGAACCCTACAATGAGCAGTTCTTC.

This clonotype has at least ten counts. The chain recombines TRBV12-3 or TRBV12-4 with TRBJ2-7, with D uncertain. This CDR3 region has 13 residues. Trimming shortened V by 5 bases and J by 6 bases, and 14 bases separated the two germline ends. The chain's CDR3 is CASSPPGEREQYF. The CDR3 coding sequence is TGTGCCAGCAGTCCCCCGGGTGAGCGCGAGCAGTACTTC.

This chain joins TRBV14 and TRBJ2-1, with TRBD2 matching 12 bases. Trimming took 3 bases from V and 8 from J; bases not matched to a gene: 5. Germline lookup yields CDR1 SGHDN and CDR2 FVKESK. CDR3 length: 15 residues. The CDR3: CASSHPGLAGHEQFF. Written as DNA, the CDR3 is TGTGCCAGCAGCCACCCGGGACTAGCGGGCCATGAGCAGTTCTTC.

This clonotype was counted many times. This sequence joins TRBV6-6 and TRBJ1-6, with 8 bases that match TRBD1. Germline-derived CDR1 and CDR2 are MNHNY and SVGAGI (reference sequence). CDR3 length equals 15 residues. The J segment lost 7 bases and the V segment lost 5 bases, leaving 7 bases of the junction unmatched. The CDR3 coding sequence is TGTGCCAGCAGTGAGGGACAGGCCAAAAATTCACCCCTCCACTTT. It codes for CASSEGQAKNSPLHF.

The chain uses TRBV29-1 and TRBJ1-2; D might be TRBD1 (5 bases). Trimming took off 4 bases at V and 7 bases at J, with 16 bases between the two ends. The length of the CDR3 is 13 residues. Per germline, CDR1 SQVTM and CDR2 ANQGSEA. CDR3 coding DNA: TGCAGCGTTGTCCCGGGGGGAATGTCTGGCTACACCTTC. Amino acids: CSVVPGGMSGYTF.

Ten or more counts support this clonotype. The DNA for the CDR3 is TGTGCCAGCAGCTTAAGGGGACTAGCGGTAGACAGATCCTACGAGCAGTACTTC. Translated, it gives CASSLRGLAVDRSYEQYF. The V gene is TRBV13, the J gene TRBJ2-7, with 11 positions matching TRBD2. V was clipped by 2 bases and J by 1 base; unmatched bases: 10. CDR1 is PRHDT, CDR2 FYEKMQ, per germline (reference sequence). This CDR3 has 18 residues.